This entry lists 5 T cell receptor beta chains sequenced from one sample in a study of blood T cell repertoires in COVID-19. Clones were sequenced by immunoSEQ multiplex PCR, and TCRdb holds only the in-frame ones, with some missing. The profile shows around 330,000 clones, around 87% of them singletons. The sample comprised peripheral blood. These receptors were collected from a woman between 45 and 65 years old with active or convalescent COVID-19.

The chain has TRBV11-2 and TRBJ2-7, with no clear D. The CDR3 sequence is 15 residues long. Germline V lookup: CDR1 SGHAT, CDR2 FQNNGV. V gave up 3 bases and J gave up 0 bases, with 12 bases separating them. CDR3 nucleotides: TGTGCCAGCAGCTTTGAACTTACAGTCTCCTACGAGCAGTACTTC. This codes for CASSFELTVSYEQYF.

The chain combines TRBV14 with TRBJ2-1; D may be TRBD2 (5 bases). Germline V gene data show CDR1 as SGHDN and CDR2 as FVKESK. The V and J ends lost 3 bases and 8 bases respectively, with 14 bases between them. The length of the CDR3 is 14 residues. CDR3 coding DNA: TGTGCCAGCAGCCAGTTTTCGGGGTACGATGAGCAGTTCTTC. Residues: CASSQFSGYDEQFF.

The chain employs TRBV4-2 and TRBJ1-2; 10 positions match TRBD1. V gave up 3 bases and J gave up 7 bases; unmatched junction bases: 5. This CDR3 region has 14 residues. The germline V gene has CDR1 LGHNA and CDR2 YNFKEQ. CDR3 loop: CASSQGQGSGGYTF. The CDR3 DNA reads TGTGCCAGCAGCCAGGGACAGGGGAGTGGTGGCTACACCTTC.

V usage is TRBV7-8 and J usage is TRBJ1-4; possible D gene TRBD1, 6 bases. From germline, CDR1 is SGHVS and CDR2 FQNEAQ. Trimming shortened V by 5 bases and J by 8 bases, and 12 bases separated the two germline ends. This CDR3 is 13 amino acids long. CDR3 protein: CASSTRTAEKLFF. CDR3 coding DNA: TGTGCCAGCAGCACCCGGACAGCGGAAAAACTGTTTTTT. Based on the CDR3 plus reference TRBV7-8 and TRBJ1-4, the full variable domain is GAGVSQSPRYKVAKRGQDVALRCDPISGHVSLFWYQQALGQGPEFLTYFQNEAQLDKSGLPSDRFFAERPEGSVSTLKIQRTQQEDSAVYLCASSTRTAEKLFFGSGTQLSVL.

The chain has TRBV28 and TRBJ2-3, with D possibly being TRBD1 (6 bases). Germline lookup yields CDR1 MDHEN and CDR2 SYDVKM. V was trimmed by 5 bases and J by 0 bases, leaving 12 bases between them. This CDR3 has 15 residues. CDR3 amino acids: CASSGQLASTDTQYF. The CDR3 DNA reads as TGTGCCAGCAGTGGACAGCTAGCTAGCACAGATACGCAGTATTTT.